This T cell receptor (beta chain) derives from a study of cytomegalovirus exposure and HLA in healthy donors. The CDR3 is made up of 17 amino acids. Germline V gene lookup returns CDR1 SGHRS and CDR2 YFSETQ. V gave up 2 bases and J gave up 0 bases, with 16 bases separating them. The donors were members of the validation cohort comprising roughly 130 subjects, separate from the roughly 700-subject first cohort. Libraries were prepared by immunoSEQ multiplex PCR; TCRdb keeps only in-frame clonotypes and omits some of them. The table lists approximately 120,000 clones, about 93% of them singletons. Material: PBMCs. This chain links TRBV5-1 with TRBJ2-3, with D possibly matching TRBD2 (6 bases). This clonotype was obtained from a woman aged 18-30 years in good health and CMV-seronegative. The CDR3 protein is CASSLTSPRASTDTQYF. The DNA for the CDR3 is TGCGCCAGCAGCTTAACTAGCCCCCGTGCTAGCACAGATACGCAGTATTTT.